What follows describes a single T cell receptor beta chain. This record comes from a study of cytomegalovirus exposure and HLA in healthy donors. Whole-study context: An early release of data contained 70 million to 95 million unique TCRs, which came from HLA-typed donors.

The PCR contained 60 Vbeta and 13 Jbeta primers. Assay: immunoSEQ multiplex PCR; the TCRdb copy retains only in-frame clones and omits some. The repertoire holds some 130,000 clones, with around 77% as singletons. The sequencing sample was made of PBMCs. This TCR was sampled from a man aged 50 to 60 in good health and CMV-seronegative.

The CDR3 sequence: CASSQAGLADNTGELFF. The CDR3 coding sequence is TGCGCCAGCAGCCAGGCCGGGCTAGCGGATAACACCGGGGAGCTGTTTTTT. The chain recombines TRBV4-1 with TRBJ2-2; TRBD2 matches at 7 bases. J gave up 2 bases and V 3 bases, and 9 bases lay outside the gene matches. The germline gives CDR1 MGHRA, CDR2 YSYEKL. The CDR3 consists of 17 residues.